A single sample gave rise to the 22 T cell receptor beta chains below, sequenced in a study of blood T cell repertoires in COVID-19. Method: immunoSEQ multiplex PCR; TCRdb's copy keeps in-frame clones and lacks some. This table has about 360,000 clones, roughly 77% appearing once. The sample consisted of peripheral blood. These TCRs come from a human donor with acute or convalescent COVID-19. The donor label of this sample is uncertain.

This clone was picked up one time. The V and J genes are TRBV5-5 and TRBJ1-5, with 10 bases lining up with TRBD1. The CDR3 covers 14 residues. Germline values: CDR1 SGHKS, CDR2 YYEKEE (reference sequence). The V segment lost 4 bases and the J segment 4 bases; nucleotides outside the gene matches: 2. CDR3 residues: CASSRDRGNQPQHF. CDR3 nucleotides: TGTGCCAGCAGCCGGGACAGGGGTAATCAGCCCCAGCATTTT.

This clone was seen just once. This chain links TRBV10-2 with TRBJ2-5; D remains ambiguous. Trimming shortened V by 2 bases and J by 1 base, and 8 bases separated the two germline ends. Germline V gene data show CDR1 as WSHSY and CDR2 as SAAADI. The CDR3 is made up of 14 amino acids. CDR3 coding DNA: TGCGCCAGCAGTGAGGCGGTGGGCCAAGAGACCCAGTACTTC. This sequence encodes CASSEAVGQETQYF.

On this clone itself: Compared with germline, one end of the junction differs, possibly owing to a read error. J is TRBJ1-2 and V is TRBV10-3, with D maybe TRBD1 (5 bases). CDR3 length: 12 residues. Germline CDR1 ENHRY, CDR2 SYGVKD. This chain's CDR3 is CAISPGTVVLAF. The CDR3 region has the DNA TGTGCCATCAGCCCGGGGACTGTCGTGCTTGCCTTC.

In this sample, this clone turned up a few times. The rearrangement links TRBV7-6 to TRBJ2-2, with D unresolved. This CDR3 contains 12 residues. V was cut by 5 bases and J by 5 bases, with 6 bases left in between. Germline V lookup: CDR1 SGHVS, CDR2 FNYEAQ. For the CDR3, the DNA is TGTGCCAGCAGCCTCGGTACCGGGGAGCTGTTTTTT. Its translation is CASSLGTGELFF.

V and J are TRBV27 and TRBJ2-3; 9 bases line up with TRBD1. V was clipped by 5 bases and J by 7 bases; unmatched bases: 7. The germline V gene encodes CDR1 MNHEY and CDR2 SMNVEV (reference sequence). This CDR3 has 14 residues. The chain's CDR3 is CASSLGQGRNTQYF. The CDR3 coding sequence is TGTGCCAGCAGTCTTGGACAGGGGAGGAATACGCAGTATTTT.

This clone was seen a single time. V gene TRBV12-3 or TRBV12-4 combines with J gene TRBJ1-2; D might be TRBD1 (5 bases). Deletions cut 4 bases from V and 6 bases from J, with 12 bases between. The CDR3 has 13 residues. The CDR3 is CASSSDTFDGYTF. The CDR3 DNA is TGTGCCAGCAGTTCGGACACCTTTGATGGCTACACCTTC.

This chain uses TRBV6-5 with TRBJ1-1; 9 nucleotides align to TRBD1. The CDR3 has 16 amino acids. After removal of 0 bases from V and 5 bases from J, the junction contained 7 bases not matched to a gene. From germline, CDR1 is MNHEY and CDR2 SVGAGI. In DNA, the CDR3 is TGTGCCAGCAGTTACTCCCGGGACAGGGTGGGTACTGAAGCTTTCTTT. Its translation is CASSYSRDRVGTEAFF.

This clone appeared once. The chain is built from TRBV5-6 and TRBJ1-4, with D hard to call. CDR1 is SGHDT and CDR2 is YYEEEE in the germline V gene. The ends were cut back, 2 bases at V and 7 bases at J, with 6 bases in the middle. CDR3 length equals 12 residues. This chain's CDR3 is CASSLYSEKLFF. CDR3 DNA: TGTGCCAGCAGCTTATACTCTGAAAAACTGTTTTTT.

V and J are TRBV6-6 and TRBJ1-6; TRBD1 might be the D (6 bases). Germline-derived CDR1 and CDR2 are MNHNY and SVGAGI (reference sequence). With 6 bases removed from V and 9 bases from J, the gap between germline ends came to 15 bases. The CDR3 runs to 14 residues. The CDR3 region has the DNA TGTGCCAGCAGCCCACAGGGCTCAAGTTCACCCCTCCACTTT. Translated: CASSPQGSSSPLHF.

This clone was counted a single time. CDR3 sequence reads: CASGLSGHNEQFF. DNA of the CDR3: TGTGCTAGTGGTTTAAGCGGGCACAATGAGCAGTTCTTC. The chain has TRBV12-5 and TRBJ2-1, with D possibly matching TRBD2 (6 bases). CDR1 is LGHNT and CDR2 is FRNRAP in the germline V gene. This CDR3 has 13 residues. V shed 3 bases and J shed 5 bases, with 8 bases lying between them.

The chain couples TRBV2 to TRBJ2-1; tentative D call: TRBD2 (7 bases). The V end lost 6 bases, the J end lost 1 base, and 16 bases lay between the germline ends. The germline CDR1 and CDR2 sequences are SNHLY and FYNNEI. The CDR3 is made up of 16 amino acids. The CDR3 DNA reads TGTGCCAGCAGGAGGGGGGGGACGGGTTCCTACAATGAGCAGTTCTTC. It codes for CASRRGGTGSYNEQFF.

Of note for this clone: At the DNA level, this CDR3 is encoded by other sequences in the same sample as well. The V call is TRBV27, the J call TRBJ1-5, with 7 bases identical to TRBD1. The CDR3 sequence is 12 residues long. Germline V gene sequence: CDR1 MNHEY, CDR2 SMNVEV (reference sequence). Trimming cost V 7 bases and J 4 bases; bases outside gene matches: 1. The CDR3 spells CASKTGNQPQHF. The CDR3 DNA is TGTGCCAGCAAGACAGGGAATCAGCCCCAGCATTTT.

This rearrangement joins TRBV18 to TRBJ2-1; maybe TRBD2 (6 bases). Germline loops: CDR1 KGHSH, CDR2 LQKENI. This CDR3 is built from 13 residues. V lost 3 bases, J lost 5 bases, and 8 bases lay in between. DNA of the CDR3: TGTGCCAGCTCACCGGGACTGAACAATGAGCAGTTCTTC. It translates to CASSPGLNNEQFF.

CDR3 nucleotide sequence: TGTGCCAGCAGCTCTGGGCGTCTAGCGGCGGGAAACACCGGGGAGCTGTTTTTT. This codes for CASSSGRLAAGNTGELFF. The rearrangement links TRBV7-6 to TRBJ2-2; TRBD2 agrees at 7 bases. There are 18 residues in the CDR3. Germline values: CDR1 SGHVS, CDR2 FNYEAQ. V gave up 4 bases and J gave up 2 bases; unmatched junction bases: 13. Full variable domain (remainder filled in from reference TRBV7-6 and TRBJ2-2): GAGVSQSPRYKVTKRGQDVALRCDPISGHVSLYWYRQALGQGPEFLTYFNYEAQQDKSGLPNDRFSAERPEGSISTLTIQRTEQRDSAMYRCASSSGRLAAGNTGELFFGEGSRLTVL.

The rearrangement uses TRBV6-4 and TRBJ2-2, with TRBD2 matching 8 bases. Unmatched junction bases numbered 0, after V lost 2 bases and J lost 4 bases. The germline V gene encodes CDR1 MRHNA and CDR2 SNTAGT. The CDR3 runs 14 residues. The CDR3 sequence is CASSDGTSTGELFF. The CDR3 DNA reads TGTGCCAGCAGTGACGGGACTAGCACCGGGGAGCTGTTTTTT.

This chain uses TRBV3-1 (or the pseudogene TRBV3-2) with TRBJ2-1, with TRBD2 matching over 11 bases. V shed 1 base, J shed 3 bases, and the junction held 5 bases outside the gene matches. Germline V gene sequence: CDR1 LGHDT, CDR2 YNNKEL (reference sequence). This CDR3 is 17 amino acids long. CDR3 sequence reads: CASSQGPSGGHYNEQFF. The CDR3 nucleotides read TGTGCCAGCAGCCAAGGCCCTAGCGGGGGGCACTACAATGAGCAGTTCTTC.

The rearrangement joins TRBV12-3 or TRBV12-4 to TRBJ1-5; possibly TRBD1 for D (5 bases). The CDR3 runs to 13 residues. Trimming pared 1 base from V and 7 bases from J, leaving 8 bases between. CDR3 DNA: TGTGCCAGCAGTTTAGGGGGCTGGCAGCCCCAGCATTTT. This sequence encodes CASSLGGWQPQHF.

This clone was picked up a small number of times. The V gene is TRBV19, the J gene TRBJ1-5; D gene uncertain. The CDR3 covers 15 residues. The V gene lost 3 bases and the J gene lost 0 bases, with 9 bases spanning the gap. The germline CDR1 and CDR2 sequences are LNHDA and SQIVND (reference sequence). The CDR3 region has the DNA TGTGCCAGTAGTATCTGGAGAAATAGCAATCAGCCCCAGCATTTT. This codes for CASSIWRNSNQPQHF.

The chain recombines TRBV6-1 with TRBJ2-1; TRBD2 matches at 9 bases. The CDR3 runs 15 residues. Trimming took 3 bases from V and 7 from J; bases not matched to a gene: 7. Germline V CDR1 and CDR2: MNHNS, SASEGT. CDR3 coding DNA: TGTGCCAGCAGTGATGTGCGGGAGGGCCTTAATGAGCAGTTCTTC. Translation: CASSDVREGLNEQFF.

This chain joins TRBV29-1 and TRBJ2-2; D is ambiguous. This CDR3 contains 13 residues. The V end lost 3 bases, the J end lost 1 base, and 6 bases lay between the germline ends. The V gene's germline CDR1 is SQVTM and CDR2 ANQGSEA. The CDR3 protein is CSVDSGNTGELFF. The DNA for the CDR3 is TGCAGCGTTGACTCCGGGAACACCGGGGAGCTGTTTTTT.

This clone was observed a single time. The chain employs TRBV3-1 (or the pseudogene TRBV3-2) and TRBJ2-3, with a tentative D call TRBD2 (6 bases). CDR1 is LGHDT, CDR2 YNNKEL, per germline (reference sequence). There are 16 residues in the CDR3. The germline V and J ends were trimmed by 4 bases and 0 bases, with 14 bases remaining between them. CDR3 nucleotides: TGTGCCAGCAGCCTTGTAGGACTATCGAGCACAGATACGCAGTATTTT. Translated, it gives CASSLVGLSSTDTQYF.

Concerning this clone itself: Other nucleotide sequences in the sample specify the same CDR3. The rearrangement links TRBV10-1 to TRBJ2-1; 10 bases line up with TRBD2. The CDR3 loop spans 16 amino acids. Germline-derived CDR1 and CDR2 are WNHNN and SYGVQD (reference sequence). The trim removed 3 bases at V and 4 bases at J, leaving 6 bases unmatched. Here the CDR3 DNA reads TGCGCCAGCAGTGAAGACCCTAGCGGGAGTTACAATGAGCAGTTCTTC. Translated: CASSEDPSGSYNEQFF.